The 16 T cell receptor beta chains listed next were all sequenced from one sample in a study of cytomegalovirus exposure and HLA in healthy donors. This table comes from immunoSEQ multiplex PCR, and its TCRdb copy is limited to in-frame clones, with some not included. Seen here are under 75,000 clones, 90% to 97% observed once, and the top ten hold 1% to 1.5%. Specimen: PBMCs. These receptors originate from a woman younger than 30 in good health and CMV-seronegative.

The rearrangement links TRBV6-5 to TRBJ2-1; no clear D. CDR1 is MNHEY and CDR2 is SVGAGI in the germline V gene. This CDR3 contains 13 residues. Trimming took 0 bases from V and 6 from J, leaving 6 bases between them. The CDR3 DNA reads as TGTGCCAGCAGTTACTCGGCAGGCAATGAGCAGTTCTTC. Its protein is CASSYSAGNEQFF.

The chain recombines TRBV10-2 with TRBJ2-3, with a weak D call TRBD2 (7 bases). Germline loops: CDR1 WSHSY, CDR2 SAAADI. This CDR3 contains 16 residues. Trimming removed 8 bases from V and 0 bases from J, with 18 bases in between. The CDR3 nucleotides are TGCGCCAGCGGCCCGGGGGCTAGCGGTAGCACAGATACGCAGTATTTT. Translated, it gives CASGPGASGSTDTQYF.

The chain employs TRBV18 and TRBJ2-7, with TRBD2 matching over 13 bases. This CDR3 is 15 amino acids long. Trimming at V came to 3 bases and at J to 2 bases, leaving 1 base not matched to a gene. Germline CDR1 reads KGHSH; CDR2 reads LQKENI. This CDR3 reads CASSPTSGGTYEQYF. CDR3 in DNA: TGTGCCAGCTCACCGACTAGCGGGGGGACCTACGAGCAGTACTTC.

The CDR3 DNA follows: TGTGCCAGTACCCCCCCCGGGGTGGGGGAGCAGTTCTTC. Amino acid sequence: CASTPPGVGEQFF. This chain uses TRBV19 with TRBJ2-1, with a tentative D call TRBD2 (5 bases). The CDR3 runs to 13 residues. V was trimmed by 7 bases and J by 10 bases, leaving 17 bases between them. The V gene's germline CDR1 is LNHDA and CDR2 SQIVND (reference sequence).

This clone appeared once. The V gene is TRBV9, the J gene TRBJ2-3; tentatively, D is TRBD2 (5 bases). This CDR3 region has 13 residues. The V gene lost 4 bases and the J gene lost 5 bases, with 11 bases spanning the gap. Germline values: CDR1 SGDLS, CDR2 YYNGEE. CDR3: CASSSRTLDTQYF. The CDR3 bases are TGTGCCAGCAGCAGCCGGACTCTAGATACGCAGTATTTT.

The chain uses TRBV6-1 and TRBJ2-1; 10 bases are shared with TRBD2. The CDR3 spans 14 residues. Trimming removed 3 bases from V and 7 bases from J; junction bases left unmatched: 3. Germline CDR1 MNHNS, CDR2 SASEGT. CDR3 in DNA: TGTGCCAGCAGTGAGGGACTAGCGACTAATGAGCAGTTCTTC. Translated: CASSEGLATNEQFF.

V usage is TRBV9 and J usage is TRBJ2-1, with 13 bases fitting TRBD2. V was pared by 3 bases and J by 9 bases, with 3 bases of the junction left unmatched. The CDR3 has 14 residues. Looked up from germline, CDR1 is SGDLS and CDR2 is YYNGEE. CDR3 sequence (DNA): TGTGCCAGCAGCGCACGACTAGCGGGAGGTGAGCAGTTCTTC. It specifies CASSARLAGGEQFF. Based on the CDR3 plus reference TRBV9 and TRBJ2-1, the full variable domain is DSGVTQTPKHLITATGQRVTLRCSPRSGDLSVYWYQQSLDQGLQFLIQYYNGEERAKGNILERFSAQQFPDLHSELNLSSLELGDSALYFCASSARLAGGEQFFGPGTRLTVL.

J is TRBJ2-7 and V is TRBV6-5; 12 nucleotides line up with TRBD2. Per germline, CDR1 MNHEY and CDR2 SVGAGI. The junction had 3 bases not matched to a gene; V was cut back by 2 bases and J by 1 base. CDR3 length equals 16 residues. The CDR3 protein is CASSYPLAGGSYEQYF. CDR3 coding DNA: TGTGCCAGCAGTTACCCCCTAGCGGGAGGGTCCTACGAGCAGTACTTC.

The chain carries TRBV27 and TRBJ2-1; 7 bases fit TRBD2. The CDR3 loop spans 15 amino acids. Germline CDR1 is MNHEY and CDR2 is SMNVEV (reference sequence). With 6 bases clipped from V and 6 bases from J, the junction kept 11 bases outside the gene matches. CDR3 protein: CASSLWLPGGNEQFF. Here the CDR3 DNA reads TGTGCCAGCAGCTTGTGGCTACCGGGGGGCAATGAGCAGTTCTTC.

CDR3 sequence: CASSQDPGTGAKNIQYF. The DNA of the CDR3 is TGCGCCAGCAGCCAAGACCCCGGGACAGGGGCAAAAAACATTCAGTACTTC. The chain carries TRBV4-1 and TRBJ2-4; 10 bases are a match to TRBD1. Germline CDR1 reads MGHRA; CDR2 reads YSYEKL. Trimming cost V 0 bases and J 4 bases; bases outside gene matches: 6. The CDR3 is 17 amino acids.

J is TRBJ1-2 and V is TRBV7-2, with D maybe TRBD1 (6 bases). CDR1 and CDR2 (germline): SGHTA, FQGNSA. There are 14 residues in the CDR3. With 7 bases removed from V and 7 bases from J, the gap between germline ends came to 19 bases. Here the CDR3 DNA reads TGTGCCAGCATCAGGGCAGGGGCAAGGGGTGGCTACACCTTC. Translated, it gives CASIRAGARGGYTF.

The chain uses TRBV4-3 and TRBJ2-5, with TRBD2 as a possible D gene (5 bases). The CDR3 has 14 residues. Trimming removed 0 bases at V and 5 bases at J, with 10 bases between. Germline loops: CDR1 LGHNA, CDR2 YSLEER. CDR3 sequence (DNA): TGCGCCAGCAGCCAAGAGTCGGGATGGGAGACCCAGTACTTC. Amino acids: CASSQESGWETQYF.

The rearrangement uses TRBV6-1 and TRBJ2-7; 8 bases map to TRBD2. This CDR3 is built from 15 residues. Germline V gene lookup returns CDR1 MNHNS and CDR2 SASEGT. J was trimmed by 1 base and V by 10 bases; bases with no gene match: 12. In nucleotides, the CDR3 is TGTGCCACCACCCCCCCTAGCGGGCGATCCTACGAGCAGTACTTC. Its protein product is CATTPPSGRSYEQYF.

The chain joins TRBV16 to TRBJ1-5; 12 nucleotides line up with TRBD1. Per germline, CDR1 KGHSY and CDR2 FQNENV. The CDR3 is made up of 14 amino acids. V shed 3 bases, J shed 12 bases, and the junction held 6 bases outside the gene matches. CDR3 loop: CASSQGTGGRGQHF. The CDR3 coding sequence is TGTGCCAGCAGCCAGGGGACAGGGGGCCGGGGCCAGCATTTT.

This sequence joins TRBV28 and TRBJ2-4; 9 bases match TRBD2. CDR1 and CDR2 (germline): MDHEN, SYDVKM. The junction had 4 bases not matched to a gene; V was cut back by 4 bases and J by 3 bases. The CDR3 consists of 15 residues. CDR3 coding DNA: TGTGCCAGCAGTTCGGCTAGCGGGGACAAAAACATTCAGTACTTC. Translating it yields CASSSASGDKNIQYF.

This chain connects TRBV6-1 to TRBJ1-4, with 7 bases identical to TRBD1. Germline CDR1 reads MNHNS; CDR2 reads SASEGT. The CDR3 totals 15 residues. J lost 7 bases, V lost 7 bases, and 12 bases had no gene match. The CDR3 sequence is CASKGNRGLAEKLFF. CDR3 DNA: TGTGCCAGCAAGGGGAACAGGGGACTTGCTGAAAAACTGTTTTTT.